This TCR beta chain was obtained from a study of blood T cell repertoires in COVID-19. As for the study in general: Both acute and convalescent COVID-19 samples were obtained from the United States, Italy and Spain. T cells, B-cell-depleted T cells, or PBMCs supplied cDNA or gDNA.

The V gene's germline CDR1 is SGHDT and CDR2 YYEEEE. This CDR3 contains 13 residues. V lost 2 bases to trimming and J lost 0 bases, with 5 bases between them. In the original analysis: Quantification of nucleated cells was approximated via reference gene primer amplification. Produced via immunoSEQ multiplex PCR; TCRdb's table is partial and in-frame only. That table is the source of V, J and clone size, and D and trimming were worked out from the DNA. The profile shows 90,000 to 130,000 clones, 65% to 85% of them singletons. This chain joins TRBV5-6 and TRBJ1-1; no definite D call. Sequencing used peripheral blood. The clonotype comes from a woman in her 70s with acute or convalescent COVID-19. CDR3 DNA sequence: TGTGCCAGCAGCTTAACGGTGAACACTGAAGCTTTCTTT. This sequence encodes CASSLTVNTEAFF.